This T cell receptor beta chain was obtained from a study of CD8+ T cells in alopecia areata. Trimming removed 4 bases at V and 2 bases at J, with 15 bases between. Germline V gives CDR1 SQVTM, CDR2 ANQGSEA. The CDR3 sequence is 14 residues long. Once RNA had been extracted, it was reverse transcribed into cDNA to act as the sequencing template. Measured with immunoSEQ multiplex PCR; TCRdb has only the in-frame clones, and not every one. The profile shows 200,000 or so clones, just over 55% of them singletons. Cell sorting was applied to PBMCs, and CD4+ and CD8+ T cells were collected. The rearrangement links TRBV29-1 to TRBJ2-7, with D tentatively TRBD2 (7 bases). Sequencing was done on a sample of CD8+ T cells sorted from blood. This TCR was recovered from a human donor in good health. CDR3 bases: TGCAGCGTTGCTGGGGAGGGGGGGCCCTACGAGCAGTACTTC. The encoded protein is CSVAGEGGPYEQYF.